This entry features one TCR beta chain sequence. The data were taken from a study of control samples from healthy donors and cancer patients. Only in-frame clones appear in the TCRdb table, and some are missing; sequencing was by immunoSEQ multiplex PCR. Of more than 95,000 clones listed, about four fifths are singletons. From germline, CDR1 is SGHRS and CDR2 YFSETQ. The CDR3 extends over 12 amino acids. Trimming cost V 4 bases and J 4 bases, with 6 bases left between them. The sample was blood. The receptor comes from a woman between 50 and 59 years old in good health. The chain carries TRBV5-1 and TRBJ2-1; D is undetermined. In DNA form, the CDR3 reads TGCGCCAGCAGCCTTCAGTACAATGAGCAGTTCTTC. As protein: CASSLQYNEQFF. Using reference TRBV5-1 and TRBJ2-1 for the parts outside the CDR3, the full variable domain is KAGVTQTPRYLIKTRGQQVTLSCSPISGHRSVSWYQQTPGQGLQFLFEYFSETQRNKGNFPGRFSGRQFSNSRSEMNVSTLELGDSALYLCASSLQYNEQFFGPGTRLTVL.